This T cell receptor beta chain comes out of a study of T cell responses to AZD1222 COVID-19 vaccine. Notes on the study in general: The study reported that nearly half of spike-specific TCRs target unmutated variant regions. After the peak T cell response, and only then, were repertoires sampled. Baseline seropositivity occurred in only a handful of AZD1222 recipients. Receipt of two AZD1222 doses was followed by a rise in Spike-specific TCR breadth and depth.

The repertoire was sequenced with immunoSEQ multiplex PCR; TCRdb's copy has only in-frame clones and lacks some. The sample has 100,000 to 150,000 clones, more than 70% seen once; the top ten hold around 4.4%. The table lists this clone with a count of one. Its target is not known. The origin of this receptor is an adult who received the AZD1222 COVID-19 vaccine. Sequenced here: peripheral blood, sampled 28 days after the second AZD1222 dose.

CDR3 DNA: TGTGCCAGTAGTTGGCGGTCAGCAGAGTGCCAGCATTTT. It specifies CASSWRSAECQHF. J is TRBJ1-5 and V is TRBV19; D is ambiguous. The germline V gene encodes CDR1 LNHDA and CDR2 SQIVND (reference sequence). Trimming removed 5 bases from V and 12 bases from J, with 17 bases in between. The CDR3 has 13 amino acids.